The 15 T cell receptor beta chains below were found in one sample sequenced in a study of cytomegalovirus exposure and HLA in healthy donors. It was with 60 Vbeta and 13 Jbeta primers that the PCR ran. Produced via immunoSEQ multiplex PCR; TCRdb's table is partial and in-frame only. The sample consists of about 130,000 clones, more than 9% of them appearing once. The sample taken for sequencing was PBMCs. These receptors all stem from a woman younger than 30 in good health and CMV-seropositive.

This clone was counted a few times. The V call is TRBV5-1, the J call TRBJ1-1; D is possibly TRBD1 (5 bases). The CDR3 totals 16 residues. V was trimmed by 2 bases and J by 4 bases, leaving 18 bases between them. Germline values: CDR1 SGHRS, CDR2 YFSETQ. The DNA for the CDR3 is TGCGCCAGCAGCTTCGGGACTCGCCAGTTTGGCACTGAAGCTTTCTTT. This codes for CASSFGTRQFGTEAFF.

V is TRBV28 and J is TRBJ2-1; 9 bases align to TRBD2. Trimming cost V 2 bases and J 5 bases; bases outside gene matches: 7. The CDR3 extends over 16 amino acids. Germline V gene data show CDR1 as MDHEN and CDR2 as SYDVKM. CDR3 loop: CASSLLGGRANNEQFF. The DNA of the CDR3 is TGTGCCAGCAGTTTACTTGGCGGGAGGGCAAACAATGAGCAGTTCTTC.

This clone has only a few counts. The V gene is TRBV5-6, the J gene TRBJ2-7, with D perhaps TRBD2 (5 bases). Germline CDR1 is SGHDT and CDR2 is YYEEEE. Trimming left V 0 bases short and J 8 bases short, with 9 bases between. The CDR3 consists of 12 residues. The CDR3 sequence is CASSLDSVQQYF. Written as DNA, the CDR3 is TGTGCCAGCAGCTTGGATAGCGTACAGCAGTACTTC.

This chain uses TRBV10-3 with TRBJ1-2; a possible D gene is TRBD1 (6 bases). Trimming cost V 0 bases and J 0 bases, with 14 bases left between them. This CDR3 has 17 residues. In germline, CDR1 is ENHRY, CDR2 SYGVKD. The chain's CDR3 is CAISESQGSSANYGYTF. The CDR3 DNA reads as TGTGCCATCAGTGAGTCACAGGGCTCTTCTGCTAACTATGGCTACACCTTC.

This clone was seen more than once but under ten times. The CDR3 region is CASSPLAAQETQYF. The CDR3 DNA reads TGTGCCAGCAGCCCATTGGCGGCCCAAGAGACCCAGTACTTC. J is TRBJ2-5 and V is TRBV11-3; D is uncertain. V was cut by 5 bases and J by 1 base, with 11 bases left in between. Germline lookup yields CDR1 SGHNT and CDR2 YENEEA. This CDR3 contains 14 residues.

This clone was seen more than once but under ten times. This chain's CDR3 is CASSLIPSEYKDCYEQYF. The CDR3 DNA sequence: TGTGCCAGCAGCTTAATCCCCTCTGAGTACAAGGACTGCTACGAGCAGTACTTC. The chain is built from TRBV7-3 and TRBJ2-7; D may be TRBD2 (5 bases). Germline V lookup: CDR1 SGHTA, CDR2 FQGTGA. V lost 1 base and J 3 bases, leaving 22 bases between the germline ends. The length of the CDR3 is 18 residues. Based on the CDR3 plus reference TRBV7-3 and TRBJ2-7, the full variable domain is GAGVSQTPSNKVTEKGKYVELRCDPISGHTALYWYRQSLGQGPEFLIYFQGTGAADDSGLPNDRFFAVRPEGSVSTLKIQRTERGDSAVYLCASSLIPSEYKDCYEQYFGPGTRLTVT.

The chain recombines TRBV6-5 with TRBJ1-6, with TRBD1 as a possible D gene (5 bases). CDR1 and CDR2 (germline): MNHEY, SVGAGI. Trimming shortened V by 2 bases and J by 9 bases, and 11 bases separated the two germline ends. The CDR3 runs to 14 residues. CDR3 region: CASSYAGSGSPLHF. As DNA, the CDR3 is TGTGCCAGCAGTTACGCAGGGTCGGGTTCACCCCTCCACTTT.

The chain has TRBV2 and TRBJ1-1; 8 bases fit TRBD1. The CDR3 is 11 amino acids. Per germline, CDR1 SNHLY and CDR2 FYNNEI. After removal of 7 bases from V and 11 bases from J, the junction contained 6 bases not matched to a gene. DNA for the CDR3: TGTGCCAGCACCCCGGACAGGGCTGCTTTCTTT. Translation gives CASTPDRAAFF.

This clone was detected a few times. The CDR3 loop is CASREDQNNEQFF. The CDR3 bases are TGTGCCAGCAGGGAGGACCAGAACAATGAGCAGTTCTTC. This chain joins TRBV2 and TRBJ2-1; weak D call: TRBD2 (5 bases). The CDR3 totals 13 residues. Between the trimmed V and J ends, which lost 6 bases and 5 bases, there was a span of 11 bases. Germline V gene data show CDR1 as SNHLY and CDR2 as FYNNEI. The variable domain in full, completed from reference TRBV2 and TRBJ2-1, reads EPEVTQTPSHQVTQMGQEVILRCVPISNHLYFYWYRQILGQKVEFLVSFYNNEISEKSEIFDDQFSVERPDGSNFTLKIRSTKLEDSAMYFCASREDQNNEQFFGPGTRLTVL.

CDR3 loop: CASNNGDNEKLFF. CDR3 bases: TGTGCCAGCAACAACGGAGATAATGAAAAACTGTTTTTT. The chain recombines TRBV9 with TRBJ1-4; D not certain. Per the germline V gene, CDR1 is SGDLS and CDR2 is YYNGEE. Trimming took 6 bases from V and 4 from J, leaving 10 bases between them. The length of the CDR3 is 13 residues.

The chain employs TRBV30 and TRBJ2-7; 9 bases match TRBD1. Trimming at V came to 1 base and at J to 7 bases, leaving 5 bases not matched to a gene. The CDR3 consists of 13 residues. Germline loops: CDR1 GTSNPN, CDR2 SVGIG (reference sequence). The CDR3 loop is CAWSGDRAREQYF. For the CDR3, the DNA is TGTGCCTGGAGTGGGGACAGGGCAAGGGAGCAGTACTTC.

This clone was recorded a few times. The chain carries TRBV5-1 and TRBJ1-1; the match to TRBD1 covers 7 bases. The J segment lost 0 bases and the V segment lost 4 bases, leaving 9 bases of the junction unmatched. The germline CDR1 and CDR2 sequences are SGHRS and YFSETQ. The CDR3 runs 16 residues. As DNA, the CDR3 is TGCGCCAGCAGCCAAGGGACAGATTTTATGAACACTGAAGCTTTCTTT. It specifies CASSQGTDFMNTEAFF.

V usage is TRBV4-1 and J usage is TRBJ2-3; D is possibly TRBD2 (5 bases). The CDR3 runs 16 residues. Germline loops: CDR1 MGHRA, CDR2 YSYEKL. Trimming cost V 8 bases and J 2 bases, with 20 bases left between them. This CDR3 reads CASRFSGSRDTDTQYF. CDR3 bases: TGCGCCAGCCGATTCTCTGGGAGTAGGGACACAGATACGCAGTATTTT.

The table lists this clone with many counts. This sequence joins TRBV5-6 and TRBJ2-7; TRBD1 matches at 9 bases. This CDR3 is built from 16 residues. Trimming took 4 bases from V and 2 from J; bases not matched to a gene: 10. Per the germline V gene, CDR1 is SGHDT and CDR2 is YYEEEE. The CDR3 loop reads CASSGGGTGLTYEQYF. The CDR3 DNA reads TGTGCCAGCAGCGGGGGGGGGACAGGGTTAACCTACGAGCAGTACTTC.

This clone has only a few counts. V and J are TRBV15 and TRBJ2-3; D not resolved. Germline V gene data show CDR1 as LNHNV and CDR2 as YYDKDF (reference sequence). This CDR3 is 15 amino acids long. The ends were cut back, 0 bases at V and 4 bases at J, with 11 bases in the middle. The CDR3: CATSRDQLSADTQYF. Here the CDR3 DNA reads TGTGCCACCAGCAGAGACCAATTATCAGCAGATACGCAGTATTTT.